One sample yielded the 26 T cell receptor beta chains listed below, sequenced in a study of CD8 T cells in Susac syndrome. RNA was extracted with the RNeasy kit, and a quantity of roughly 0.5 to 1 ug was reverse transcribed using random hexamers. Using its own MiXCR run on the immunoSEQ multiplex PCR reads, TCRdb lists one record per CDR3 protein. The repertoire includes a few hundred thousand distinct CDR3 sequences, about 95% of them detected once, and 0.15% sits in the top ten. The source material was CD4+ T cells from PBMCs. Source of these receptors: a human donor with Susac syndrome.

This CDR3 is CASSVVSGTDTQYF. The CDR3 coding sequence is TGCGCCAGCAGCGTCGTCAGCGGCACAGATACGCAGTATTTT. This chain uses TRBV5-1 with TRBJ2-3; D not resolved. The CDR3 is 14 amino acids. The germline V gene has CDR1 SGHRS and CDR2 YFSETQ. Trimming stripped 4 bases from V and 1 base from J, with 10 bases between.

The CDR3 DNA is TGCAGTGCTCTAAGGACAGGGCCAGGAAACACCATATATTTT. It specifies CSALRTGPGNTIYF. This chain links TRBV20-1 with TRBJ1-3, with 8 bases fitting TRBD1. The CDR3 loop spans 14 amino acids. V shed 5 bases, J shed 4 bases, and the junction held 7 bases outside the gene matches. Germline CDR1 is DFQATT and CDR2 is SNEGSKA (reference sequence).

CDR3 region: CSARGRSGYEQYF. For the CDR3, the DNA is TGCAGTGCCAGGGGCAGATCCGGCTACGAGCAGTACTTC. The rearrangement joins TRBV20-1 to TRBJ2-7; tentative D call: TRBD1 (6 bases). Germline V gene lookup returns CDR1 DFQATT and CDR2 SNEGSKA (reference sequence). V gave up 6 bases and J gave up 3 bases, with 15 bases separating them. The CDR3 spans 13 residues.

This chain connects TRBV5-1 to TRBJ1-6; D gene uncertain. Germline loops: CDR1 SGHRS, CDR2 YFSETQ. The CDR3 spans 16 residues. V was clipped by 4 bases and J by 7 bases, with 18 bases between them. The CDR3 is CASSLSLDGQNSPLHF. The DNA of the CDR3 is TGCGCCAGCAGCCTCAGCTTGGACGGCCAAAATTCACCCCTCCACTTT. The full variable domain, with the rest looked up from reference TRBV5-1 and TRBJ1-6, is KAGVTQTPRYLIKTRGQQVTLSCSPISGHRSVSWYQQTPGQGLQFLFEYFSETQRNKGNFPGRFSGRQFSNSRSEMNVSTLELGDSALYLCASSLSLDGQNSPLHFGNGTRLTVT.

The chain couples TRBV20-1 to TRBJ2-1; 9 bases line up with TRBD2. Losses at the gene ends were 6 bases for V and 6 bases for J; bases not matched to a gene: 9. This CDR3 has 14 residues. The germline gives CDR1 DFQATT, CDR2 SNEGSKA (reference sequence). The CDR3 sequence is CSAHAGGPGNEQFF. For the CDR3, the DNA is TGCAGTGCCCACGCGGGGGGGCCGGGCAATGAGCAGTTCTTC.

The rearrangement joins TRBV9 to TRBJ2-5; 9 bases align to TRBD1. The trim removed 3 bases at V and 4 bases at J, leaving 1 base unmatched. This CDR3 has 13 residues. Germline V gene sequence: CDR1 SGDLS, CDR2 YYNGEE. Here the CDR3 DNA reads TGTGCCAGCAGCGGGGACAGGGCAGAGACCCAGTACTTC. Residues: CASSGDRAETQYF.

This chain joins TRBV6-2 or TRBV6-3 and TRBJ1-6; no firm D call. The CDR3 totals 13 residues. V dropped 0 bases and J dropped 9 bases, with 6 bases sitting between them. Looked up from germline, CDR1 is MNHEY and CDR2 is SVGEGT. In nucleotides, the CDR3 is TGTGCCAGCAGTTACTCGGAATTTTCACCCCTCCACTTT. Translation: CASSYSEFSPLHF.

This chain joins TRBV19 and TRBJ1-5, with TRBD1 matching 10 bases. Germline values: CDR1 LNHDA, CDR2 SQIVND (reference sequence). The CDR3 is 16 amino acids. Germline trimming cut 4 bases from V and 4 bases from J; bases unmatched to any gene: 7. The CDR3, as DNA: TGTGCCAGTAGTACTTGGACAGGGGGGAAAAATCAGCCCCAGCATTTT. Translating gives CASSTWTGGKNQPQHF.

The chain uses TRBV3-1 and TRBJ2-7; TRBD2 might be the D (6 bases). CDR1 and CDR2 (germline): LGHDT, YNNKEL (reference sequence). This CDR3 is built from 17 residues. V was cut by 1 base and J by 2 bases, with 18 bases left in between. CDR3 in DNA: TGTGCCAGCAGCCAAGCCCGAACCGGGACTTCAACCTACGAGCAGTACTTC. Its protein is CASSQARTGTSTYEQYF.

The chain recombines TRBV15 with TRBJ1-4; D is ambiguous. This CDR3 is 16 amino acids long. Germline CDR1 LNHNV, CDR2 YYDKDF (reference sequence). The germline V and J ends were trimmed by 0 bases and 0 bases, with 8 bases remaining between them. The CDR3: CATSRDLSPTNEKLFF. CDR3 in DNA: TGTGCCACCAGCAGAGATTTGAGTCCAACTAATGAAAAACTGTTTTTT.

V usage is TRBV5-1 and J usage is TRBJ2-1; 11 bases are a match to TRBD2. The trim removed 4 bases at V and 7 bases at J, leaving 4 bases unmatched. Looked up from germline, CDR1 is SGHRS and CDR2 is YFSETQ. The CDR3 has 14 residues. CDR3 residues: CASSQGTSGNEQFF. The CDR3 bases are TGCGCCAGCAGCCAAGGGACTAGCGGTAATGAGCAGTTCTTC.

The chain recombines TRBV29-1 with TRBJ2-5; D is possibly TRBD2 (5 bases). The CDR3 covers 14 residues. The V gene's germline CDR1 is SQVTM and CDR2 ANQGSEA. The V end was cut by 6 bases, the J end by 2 bases, with 16 bases between. CDR3: CSVQRGVGQETQYF. The CDR3 region has the DNA TGCAGCGTCCAACGGGGAGTCGGGCAAGAGACCCAGTACTTC.

V is TRBV11-2 and J is TRBJ2-1, with D uncertain. V dropped 1 base and J dropped 5 bases, with 9 bases sitting between them. Germline CDR1 reads SGHAT; CDR2 reads FQNNGV. CDR3 length equals 14 residues. CDR3: CASSLVTTDNEQFF. For the CDR3, the DNA is TGTGCCAGCAGCTTAGTCACTACCGACAATGAGCAGTTCTTC.

The chain joins TRBV7-9 to TRBJ1-1; D possibly corresponds to TRBD1 (6 bases). This CDR3 has 16 amino acids. V dropped 5 bases and J dropped 0 bases, with 16 bases sitting between them. In germline, CDR1 is SEHNR, CDR2 FQNEAQ (reference sequence). The CDR3 nucleotides read TGTGCCAGCAGCCCGAGGGCAGGGGCCCTGAACACTGAAGCTTTCTTT. Its protein is CASSPRAGALNTEAFF.

The chain joins TRBV7-9 to TRBJ1-1; D gene uncertain. The germline V gene encodes CDR1 SEHNR and CDR2 FQNEAQ (reference sequence). The CDR3 length is 13 residues. V was pared by 6 bases and J by 2 bases, with 10 bases between. The CDR3 here is CASSPVENTEAFF. CDR3 sequence (DNA): TGTGCCAGCAGTCCTGTCGAAAACACTGAAGCTTTCTTT.

This chain uses TRBV5-1 with TRBJ2-7; the D gene could be TRBD1 or TRBD2 (5 bases each). Deletions cut 0 bases from V and 5 bases from J, with 21 bases between. This CDR3 has 17 amino acids. CDR1 is SGHRS, CDR2 YFSETQ, per germline. The CDR3 sequence is CASSLAVFRAGTDEQYF. The CDR3, as DNA: TGCGCCAGCAGCTTGGCTGTCTTCCGGGCAGGGACGGACGAGCAGTACTTC. The complete variable domain, with remaining parts taken from reference TRBV5-1 and TRBJ2-7, reads KAGVTQTPRYLIKTRGQQVTLSCSPISGHRSVSWYQQTPGQGLQFLFEYFSETQRNKGNFPGRFSGRQFSNSRSEMNVSTLELGDSALYLCASSLAVFRAGTDEQYFGPGTRLTVT.

The CDR3 is CSATPAEGGGYEQYF. The CDR3 DNA reads TGCAGTGCTACGCCCGCGGAAGGGGGCGGCTACGAGCAGTACTTC. The chain has TRBV20-1 and TRBJ2-7; 7 positions agree with TRBD1. V trimming: 4 bases; J trimming: 3 bases; junction bases outside the gene matches: 12. The CDR3 has 15 amino acids. Germline CDR1 is DFQATT and CDR2 is SNEGSKA (reference sequence).

This chain links TRBV4-3 with TRBJ1-5; D uncertain. The CDR3 length is 15 residues. V was clipped by 0 bases and J by 11 bases, with 17 bases between them. CDR1 is LGHNA and CDR2 is YSLEER in the germline V gene. The CDR3 nucleotides are TGCGCCAGCAGCCAAGATCGTGACCCCCGGAGAGCCCAGCATTTT. It yields the protein CASSQDRDPRRAQHF.

This clonotype has just a few counts. This sequence joins TRBV15 and TRBJ2-5, with TRBD2 identical over 10 bases. The CDR3 has 15 residues. Germline CDR1 is LNHNV and CDR2 is YYDKDF (reference sequence). The junction had 0 bases not matched to a gene; V was cut back by 0 bases and J by 2 bases. CDR3: CATSRDSGGQETQYF. CDR3 coding DNA: TGTGCCACCAGCAGAGATAGCGGGGGGCAAGAGACCCAGTACTTC.

This chain joins TRBV7-2 and TRBJ1-2; tentative D call: TRBD1 (6 bases). Per germline, CDR1 SGHTA and CDR2 FQGNSA. The CDR3 is 18 amino acids. V lost 0 bases, J lost 6 bases, and 23 bases lay in between. This CDR3 is CASSLAHSGAVAVDGYTF. CDR3 nucleotides: TGTGCCAGCAGCTTAGCTCATTCGGGGGCAGTTGCTGTCGATGGCTACACCTTC.

V gene TRBV7-8 combines with J gene TRBJ2-1; 11 bases agree with TRBD2. Trimming took 5 bases from V and 7 from J; bases not matched to a gene: 7. The CDR3 extends over 15 amino acids. CDR1 and CDR2 from the germline V gene are SGHVS and FQNEAQ. CDR3 in DNA: TGTGCCAGCAGCCTGTCTAGCGGGGGGATAAATGAGCAGTTCTTC. Residues: CASSLSSGGINEQFF.

The chain is built from TRBV29-1 and TRBJ1-1; D is possibly TRBD1 (6 bases). This CDR3 contains 16 residues. Germline V gene sequence: CDR1 SQVTM, CDR2 ANQGSEA. Trimming left V 5 bases short and J 0 bases short, with 19 bases between. DNA for the CDR3: TGCAGCGTTCTCTTACAGGGAAGGGGAATGAACACTGAAGCTTTCTTT. Translation: CSVLLQGRGMNTEAFF.

This clonotype was detected only a few times. V usage is TRBV5-1 and J usage is TRBJ2-5; D possibly matches TRBD1 or TRBD2 (5 bases each). Germline V gene data show CDR1 as SGHRS and CDR2 as YFSETQ. Trimming cost V 3 bases and J 4 bases, with 13 bases left between them. The CDR3 runs 14 residues. The CDR3: CASSSGTWGETQYF. The CDR3 DNA reads as TGCGCCAGCAGCTCTGGGACCTGGGGAGAGACCCAGTACTTC.

The V and J genes are TRBV13 and TRBJ1-2; tentatively, D is TRBD1 (5 bases). The CDR3 runs to 13 residues. V was shortened by 1 base and J by 4 bases, with 7 bases between the two germline ends. Germline V CDR1 and CDR2: PRHDT, FYEKMQ (reference sequence). The CDR3: CASSLVGGYGYTF. The DNA for the CDR3 is TGTGCCAGCAGCTTAGTCGGGGGCTATGGCTACACCTTC.

The chain uses TRBV27 and TRBJ1-4, with 9 positions matching TRBD1. This CDR3 is built from 16 residues. Losses at the gene ends were 5 bases for V and 7 bases for J; bases not matched to a gene: 11. CDR1 and CDR2 (germline): MNHEY, SMNVEV (reference sequence). DNA for the CDR3: TGTGCCAGCAGTCCCCGGAACAGGGGGCTGGCTGAAAAACTGTTTTTT. Its protein product is CASSPRNRGLAEKLFF.

The chain recombines TRBV6-2 or TRBV6-3 with TRBJ2-7; D unclear. Germline V gives CDR1 MNHEY, CDR2 SVGEGT. The CDR3 contains 13 residues. Trimming removed 1 base at V and 5 bases at J, with 9 bases between. CDR3 sequence (DNA): TGTGCCAGCAGTTACTATCGCGTCCACGAGCAGTACTTC. This encodes CASSYYRVHEQYF.